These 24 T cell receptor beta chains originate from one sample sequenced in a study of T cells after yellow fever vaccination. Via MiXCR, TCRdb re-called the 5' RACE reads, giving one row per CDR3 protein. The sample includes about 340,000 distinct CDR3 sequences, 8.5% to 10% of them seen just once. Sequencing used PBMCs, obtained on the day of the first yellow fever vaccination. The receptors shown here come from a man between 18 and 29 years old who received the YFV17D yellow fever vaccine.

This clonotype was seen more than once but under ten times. The chain's CDR3 is CASSGTAYNEQFF. The CDR3 nucleotides read TGTGCCAGCAGTGGGACAGCTTACAATGAGCAGTTCTTC. The V and J genes are TRBV12-3 or TRBV12-4 and TRBJ2-1; 7 bases map to TRBD1. V was pared by 5 bases and J by 4 bases, with 2 bases of the junction left unmatched. The CDR3 extends over 13 amino acids.

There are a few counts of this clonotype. CDR3 nucleotide sequence: TGTGCCGGTTCTAGCGGGGGGAGGGCCGGGGAGCTGTTTTTT. Residues: CAGSSGGRAGELFF. The chain has TRBV6-1 and TRBJ2-2, with TRBD2 identical over 11 bases. The CDR3 consists of 14 residues. Germline assignment: CDR1 MNHNS and CDR2 SASEGT. Germline trimming cut 11 bases from V and 6 bases from J; bases unmatched to any gene: 8.

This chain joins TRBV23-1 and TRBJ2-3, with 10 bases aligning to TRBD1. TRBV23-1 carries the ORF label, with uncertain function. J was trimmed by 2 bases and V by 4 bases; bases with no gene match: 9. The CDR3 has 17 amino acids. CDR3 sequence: CASSPYRDRGLTDTQYF. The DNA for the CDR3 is TGCGCCAGCAGTCCCTACCGGGACAGGGGACTCACAGATACGCAGTATTTT.

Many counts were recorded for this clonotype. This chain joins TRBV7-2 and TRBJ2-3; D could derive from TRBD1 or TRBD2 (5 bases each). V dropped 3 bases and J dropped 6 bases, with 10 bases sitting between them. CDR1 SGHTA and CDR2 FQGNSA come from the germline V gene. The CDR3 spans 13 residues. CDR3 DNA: TGTGCCAGCAGCTTGGGGACGGGGGATACGCAGTATTTT. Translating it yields CASSLGTGDTQYF.

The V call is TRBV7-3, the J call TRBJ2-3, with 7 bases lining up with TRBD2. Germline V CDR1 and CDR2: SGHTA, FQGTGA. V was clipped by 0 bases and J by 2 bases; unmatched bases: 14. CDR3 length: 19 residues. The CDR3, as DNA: TGTGCCAGCAGCTTAACGGCCCCTTTTTGGGGGGGGACCACAGATACGCAGTATTTT. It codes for CASSLTAPFWGGTTDTQYF.

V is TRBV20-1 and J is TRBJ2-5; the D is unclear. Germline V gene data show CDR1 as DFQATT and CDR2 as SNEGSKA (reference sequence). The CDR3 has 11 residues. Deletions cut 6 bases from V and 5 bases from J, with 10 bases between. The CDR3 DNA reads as TGCAGTGCGGTAGAACGTGAGACCCAGTACTTC. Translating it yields CSAVERETQYF.

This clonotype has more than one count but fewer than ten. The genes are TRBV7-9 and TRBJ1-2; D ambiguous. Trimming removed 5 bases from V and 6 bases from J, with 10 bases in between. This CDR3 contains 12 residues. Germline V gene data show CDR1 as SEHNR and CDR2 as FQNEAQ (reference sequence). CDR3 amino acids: CASSRTGDGYTF. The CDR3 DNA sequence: TGTGCCAGCAGCCGGACCGGGGATGGCTACACCTTC. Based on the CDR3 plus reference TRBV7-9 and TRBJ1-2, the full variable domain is DTGVSQNPRHKITKRGQNVTFRCDPISEHNRLYWYRQTLGQGPEFLTYFQNEAQLEKSRLLSDRFSAERPKGSFSTLEIQRTEQGDSAMYLCASSRTGDGYTFGSGTRLTVV.

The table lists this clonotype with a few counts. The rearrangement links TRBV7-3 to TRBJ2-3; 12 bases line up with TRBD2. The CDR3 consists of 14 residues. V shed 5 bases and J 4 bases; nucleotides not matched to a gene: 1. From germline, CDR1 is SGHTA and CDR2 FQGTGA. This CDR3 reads CASSPSGGADTQYF. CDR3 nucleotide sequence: TGTGCCAGCAGCCCTAGCGGGGGGGCAGATACGCAGTATTTT.

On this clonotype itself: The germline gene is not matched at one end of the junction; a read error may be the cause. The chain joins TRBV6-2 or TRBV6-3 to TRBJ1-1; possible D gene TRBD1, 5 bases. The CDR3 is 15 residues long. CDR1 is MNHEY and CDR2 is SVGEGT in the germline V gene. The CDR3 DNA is TGTGCCAGCAGCTACTCACCAGGGTACGGCACTGAAGCTTTCTTT. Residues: CASSYSPGYGTEAFF.

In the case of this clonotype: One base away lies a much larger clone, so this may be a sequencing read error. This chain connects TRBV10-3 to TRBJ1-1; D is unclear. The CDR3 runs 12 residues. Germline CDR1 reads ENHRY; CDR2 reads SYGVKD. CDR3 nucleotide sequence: TGTGCCATCAGTGGGGAGCACACTAAAGCTTTCTTT. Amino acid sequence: CAISGEHTKAFF.

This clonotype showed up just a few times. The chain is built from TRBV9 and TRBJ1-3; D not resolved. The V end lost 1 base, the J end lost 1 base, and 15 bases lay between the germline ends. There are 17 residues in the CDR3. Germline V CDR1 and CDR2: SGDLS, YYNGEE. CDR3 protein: CASSVLPGMGSGNTIYF. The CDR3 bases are TGTGCCAGCAGCGTACTCCCGGGTATGGGTTCTGGAAACACCATATATTTT.

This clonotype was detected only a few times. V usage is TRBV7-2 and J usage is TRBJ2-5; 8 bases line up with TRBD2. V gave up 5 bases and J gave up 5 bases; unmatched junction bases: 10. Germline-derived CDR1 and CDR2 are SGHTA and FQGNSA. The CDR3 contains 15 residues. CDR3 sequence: CASSRASGGGETQYF. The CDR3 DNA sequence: TGTGCCAGCAGCCGAGCAAGCGGGGGAGGGGAGACCCAGTACTTC. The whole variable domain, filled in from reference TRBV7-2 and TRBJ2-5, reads GAGVSQSPSNKVTEKGKDVELRCDPISGHTALYWYRQSLGQGLEFLIYFQGNSAPDKSGLPSDRFSAERTGGSVSTLTIQRTQQEDSAVYLCASSRASGGGETQYFGPGTRLLVL.

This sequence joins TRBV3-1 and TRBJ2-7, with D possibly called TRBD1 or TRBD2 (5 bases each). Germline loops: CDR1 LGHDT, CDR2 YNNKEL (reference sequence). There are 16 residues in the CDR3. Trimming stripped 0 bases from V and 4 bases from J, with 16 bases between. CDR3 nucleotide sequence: TGTGCCAGCAGCCAAGATCGGGACCGAGACCCTTACGAGCAGTACGTC. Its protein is CASSQDRDRDPYEQYV.

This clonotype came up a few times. The CDR3 is CASSFVSGGADTQYF. CDR3 nucleotides: TGCGCCAGCAGCTTCGTTAGCGGGGGGGCTGATACGCAGTATTTT. The chain couples TRBV5-1 to TRBJ2-3, with 11 bases fitting TRBD2. CDR1 is SGHRS and CDR2 is YFSETQ in the germline V gene. This CDR3 has 15 residues. The J segment lost 6 bases and the V segment lost 2 bases, leaving 5 bases of the junction unmatched.

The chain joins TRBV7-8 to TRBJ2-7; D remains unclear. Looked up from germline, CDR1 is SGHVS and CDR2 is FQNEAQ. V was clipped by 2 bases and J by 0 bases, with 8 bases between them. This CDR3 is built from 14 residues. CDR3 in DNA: TGTGCCAGCAGCTTATACGGCCTCTCCTACGAGCAGTACGTC. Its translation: CASSLYGLSYEQYV.

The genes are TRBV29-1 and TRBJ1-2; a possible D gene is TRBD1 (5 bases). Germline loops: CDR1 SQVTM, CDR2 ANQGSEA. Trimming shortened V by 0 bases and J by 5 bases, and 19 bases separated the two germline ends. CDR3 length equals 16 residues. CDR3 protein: CSVEEWGGTGLYGYTF. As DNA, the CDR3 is TGCAGCGTTGAAGAGTGGGGGGGAACCGGGCTGTATGGCTACACCTTC.

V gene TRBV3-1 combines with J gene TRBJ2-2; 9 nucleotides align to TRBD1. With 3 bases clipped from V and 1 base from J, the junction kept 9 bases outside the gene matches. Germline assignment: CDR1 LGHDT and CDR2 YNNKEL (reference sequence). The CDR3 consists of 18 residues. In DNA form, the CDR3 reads TGTGCCAGCAGCCATAGGACAGGGGCCCTTTTGAACACCGGGGAGCTGTTTTTT. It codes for CASSHRTGALLNTGELFF.

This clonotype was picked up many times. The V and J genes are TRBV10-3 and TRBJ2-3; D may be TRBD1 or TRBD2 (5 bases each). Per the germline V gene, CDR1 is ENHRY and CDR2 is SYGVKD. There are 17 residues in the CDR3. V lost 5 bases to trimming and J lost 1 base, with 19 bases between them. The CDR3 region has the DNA TGTGCCATCAGTACTCACGGGGCCAGAGATGGCACAGATACGCAGTATTTT. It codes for CAISTHGARDGTDTQYF.

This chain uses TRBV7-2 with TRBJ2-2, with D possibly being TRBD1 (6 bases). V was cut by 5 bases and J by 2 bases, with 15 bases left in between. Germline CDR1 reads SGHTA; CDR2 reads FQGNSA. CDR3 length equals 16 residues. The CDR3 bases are TGTGCCAGCAGCCCCGAGGGGACAACTAACACCGGGGAGCTGTTTTTT. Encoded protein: CASSPEGTTNTGELFF. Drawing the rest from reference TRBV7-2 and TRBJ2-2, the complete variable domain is GAGVSQSPSNKVTEKGKDVELRCDPISGHTALYWYRQSLGQGLEFLIYFQGNSAPDKSGLPSDRFSAERTGGSVSTLTIQRTQQEDSAVYLCASSPEGTTNTGELFFGEGSRLTVL.

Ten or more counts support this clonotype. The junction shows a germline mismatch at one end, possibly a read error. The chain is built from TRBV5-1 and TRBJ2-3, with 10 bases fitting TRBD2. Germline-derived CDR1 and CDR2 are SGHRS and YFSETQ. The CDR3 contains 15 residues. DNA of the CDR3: TGTGCCAGCAGCTTATCTAGCGGGGGCGCAGATACGCAGTATTTT. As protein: CASSLSSGGADTQYF.

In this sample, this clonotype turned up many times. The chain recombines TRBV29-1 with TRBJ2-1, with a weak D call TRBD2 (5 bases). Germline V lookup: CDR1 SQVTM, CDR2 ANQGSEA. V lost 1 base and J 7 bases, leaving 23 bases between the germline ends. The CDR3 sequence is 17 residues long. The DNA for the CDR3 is TGCAGCGTTGAAGGTCGTTCGGGATTGGGGTTTGGAAATGAGCAGTTCTTC. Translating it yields CSVEGRSGLGFGNEQFF.

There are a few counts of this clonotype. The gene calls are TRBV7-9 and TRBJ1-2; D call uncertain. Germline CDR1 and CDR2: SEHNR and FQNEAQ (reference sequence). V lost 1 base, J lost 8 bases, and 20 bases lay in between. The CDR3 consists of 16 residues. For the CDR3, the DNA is TGTGCCAGCAGCTTAGTTTTGTCCTCCCGGAAAGAGGGCTACACCTTC. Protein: CASSLVLSSRKEGYTF.

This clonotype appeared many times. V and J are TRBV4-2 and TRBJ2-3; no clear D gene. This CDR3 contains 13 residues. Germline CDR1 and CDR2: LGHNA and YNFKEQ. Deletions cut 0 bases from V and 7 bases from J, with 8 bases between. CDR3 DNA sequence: TGTGCCAGCAGCCAAGAACGTCCCTATACGCAGTATTTT. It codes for CASSQERPYTQYF.

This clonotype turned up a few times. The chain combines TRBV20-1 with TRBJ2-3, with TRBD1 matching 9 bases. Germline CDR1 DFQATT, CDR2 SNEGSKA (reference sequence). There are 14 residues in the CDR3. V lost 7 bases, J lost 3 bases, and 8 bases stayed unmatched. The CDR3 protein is CSVRGTGWTDTQYF. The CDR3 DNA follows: TGCAGTGTGAGGGGGACAGGGTGGACAGATACGCAGTATTTT.